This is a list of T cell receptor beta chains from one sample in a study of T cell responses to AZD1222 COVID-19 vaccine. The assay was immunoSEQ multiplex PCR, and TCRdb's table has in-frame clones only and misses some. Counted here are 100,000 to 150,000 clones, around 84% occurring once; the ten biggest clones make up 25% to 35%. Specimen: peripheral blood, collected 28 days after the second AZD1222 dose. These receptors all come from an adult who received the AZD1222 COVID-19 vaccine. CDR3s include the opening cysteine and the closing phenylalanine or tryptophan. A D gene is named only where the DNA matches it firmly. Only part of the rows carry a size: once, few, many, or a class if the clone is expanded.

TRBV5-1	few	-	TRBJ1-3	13	TGCGCCAGCTCCGAGGGCTCTGGAAACACCATATATTTT	CASSEGSGNTIYF
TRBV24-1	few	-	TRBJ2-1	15	TGTGCCACGTCCGCTGTTGGAGATTCCTACAATGAGCAGTTCTTC	CATSAVGDSYNEQFF
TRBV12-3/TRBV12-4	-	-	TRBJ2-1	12	TGTGCCAGCAGTTTATCGAGCGTTGAGCAGTTCTTC	CASSLSSVEQFF
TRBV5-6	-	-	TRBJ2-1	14	TGTGCCAGCAGCTTAAGGGTTCCGGGCAATGAGCAGTTCTTC	CASSLRVPGNEQFF
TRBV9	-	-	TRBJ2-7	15	TGTGCCAGCAGCCCGACGCGGGACAGTCCCTACGAGCAGTACTTC	CASSPTRDSPYEQYF
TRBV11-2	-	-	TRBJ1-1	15	TGTGCCAGCAGCTTAGATGGGGGCGGGAGGACTGAAGCTTTCTTT	CASSLDGGGRTEAFF
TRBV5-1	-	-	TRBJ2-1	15	TGCGCCAGCAGCTTGGTGGGGGCCTCCTACAATGAGCAGTTCTTC	CASSLVGASYNEQFF
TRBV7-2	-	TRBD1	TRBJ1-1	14	TGTGCCAGCAGCTTATCATCAGGGGGTCTGGCGGCTTTCTTT	CASSLSSGGLAAFF
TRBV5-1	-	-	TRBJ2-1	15	TGCGCCAGCAGCTTGGACCCAGGTGCTCTCGATGAGCAGTTCTTC	CASSLDPGALDEQFF
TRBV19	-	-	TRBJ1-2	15	TGTGCCAGTAGAGCAGGAGGCGGAAGTTACTATGGCTACACCTTC	CASRAGGGSYYGYTF
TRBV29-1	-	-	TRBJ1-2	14	TGCAGCGTTGAGGCGAGACAGGCTAACTATGGCTACACCTTC	CSVEARQANYGYTF
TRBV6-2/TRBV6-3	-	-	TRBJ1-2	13	TGTGCCAGCAGTAGAGACGGGGGAGATGGCTACACCTTC	CASSRDGGDGYTF
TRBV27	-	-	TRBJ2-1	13	TGTGCCAGCAGTTTCCCCCCACCTAATGAGCAGTTCTTC	CASSFPPPNEQFF
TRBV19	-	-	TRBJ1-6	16	TGTGCCACCCAGCCAGGCCCGGCCACGTTGGGGTCACCCCTCCACTTT	CATQPGPATLGSPLHF
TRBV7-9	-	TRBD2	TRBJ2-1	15	TGTGCCAGCAGCTCAAAGCGGGGGACCTACAATGAGCAGTTCTTC	CASSSKRGTYNEQFF